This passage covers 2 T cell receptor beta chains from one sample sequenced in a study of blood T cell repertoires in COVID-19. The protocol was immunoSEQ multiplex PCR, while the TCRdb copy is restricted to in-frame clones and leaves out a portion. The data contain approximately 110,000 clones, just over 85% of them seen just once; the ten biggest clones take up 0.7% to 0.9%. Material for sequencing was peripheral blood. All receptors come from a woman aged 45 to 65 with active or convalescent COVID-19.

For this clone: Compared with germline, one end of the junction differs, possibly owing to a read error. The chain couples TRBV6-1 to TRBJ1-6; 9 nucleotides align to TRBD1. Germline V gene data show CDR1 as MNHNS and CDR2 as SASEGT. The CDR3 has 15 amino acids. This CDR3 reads CASCEGTGIDSPLHF. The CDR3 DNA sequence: TGTGCCAGCTGTGAAGGGACAGGGATTGATTCACCCCTCCACTTT.

The DNA of the CDR3 is TGTGCCAGCAGTTACTCTACTAGGGAGACCCAGTACTTC. It encodes CASSYSTRETQYF. J is TRBJ2-5 and V is TRBV6-5; D is possibly TRBD2 (5 bases). The germline V and J ends were trimmed by 0 bases and 5 bases, with 7 bases remaining between them. CDR3 size: 13 residues. In germline, CDR1 is MNHEY, CDR2 SVGAGI.